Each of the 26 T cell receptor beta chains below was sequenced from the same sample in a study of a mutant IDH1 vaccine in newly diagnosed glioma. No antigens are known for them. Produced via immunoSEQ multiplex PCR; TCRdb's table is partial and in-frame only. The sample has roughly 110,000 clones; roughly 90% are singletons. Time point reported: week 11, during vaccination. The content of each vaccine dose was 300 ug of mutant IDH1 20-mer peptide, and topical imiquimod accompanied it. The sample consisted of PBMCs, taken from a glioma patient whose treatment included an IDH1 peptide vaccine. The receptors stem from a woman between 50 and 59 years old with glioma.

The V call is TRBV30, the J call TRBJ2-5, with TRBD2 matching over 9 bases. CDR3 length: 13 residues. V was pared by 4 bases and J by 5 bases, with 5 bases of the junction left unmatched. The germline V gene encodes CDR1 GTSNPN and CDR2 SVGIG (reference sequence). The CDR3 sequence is CAWTGLALETQYF. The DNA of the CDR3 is TGTGCCTGGACGGGACTAGCTCTGGAGACCCAGTACTTC.

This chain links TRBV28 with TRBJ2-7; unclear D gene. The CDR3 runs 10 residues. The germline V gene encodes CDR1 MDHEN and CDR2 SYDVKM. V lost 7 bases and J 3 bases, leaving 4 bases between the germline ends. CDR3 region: CASKSYEQYF. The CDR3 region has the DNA TGTGCCAGCAAAAGCTACGAGCAGTACTTC. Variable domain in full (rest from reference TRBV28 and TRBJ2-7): DVKVTQSSRYLVKRTGEKVFLECVQDMDHENMFWYRQDPGLGLRLIYFSYDVKMKEKGDIPEGYSVSREKKERFSLILESASTNQTSMYLCASKSYEQYFGPGTRLTVT.

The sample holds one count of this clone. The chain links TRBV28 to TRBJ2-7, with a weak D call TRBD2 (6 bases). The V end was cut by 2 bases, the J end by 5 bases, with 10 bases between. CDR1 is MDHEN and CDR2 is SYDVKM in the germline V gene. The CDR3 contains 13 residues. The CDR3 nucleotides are TGTGCCAGCAGTTTAGGAGGGTTCAACGAGCAGTACTTC. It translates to CASSLGGFNEQYF.

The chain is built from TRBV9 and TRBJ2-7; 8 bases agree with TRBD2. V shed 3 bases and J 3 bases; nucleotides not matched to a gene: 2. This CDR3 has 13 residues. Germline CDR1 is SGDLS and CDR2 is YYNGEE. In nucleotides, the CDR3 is TGTGCCAGCAGCGCGGGGGGGAACTACGAGCAGTACTTC. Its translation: CASSAGGNYEQYF.

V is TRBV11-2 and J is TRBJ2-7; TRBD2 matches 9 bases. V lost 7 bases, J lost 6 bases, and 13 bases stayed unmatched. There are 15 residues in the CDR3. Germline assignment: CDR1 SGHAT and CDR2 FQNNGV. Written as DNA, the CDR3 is TGTGCCAGCACCCCGGCGAGGACTAGCGTCAGCGAGCAGTACTTC. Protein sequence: CASTPARTSVSEQYF.

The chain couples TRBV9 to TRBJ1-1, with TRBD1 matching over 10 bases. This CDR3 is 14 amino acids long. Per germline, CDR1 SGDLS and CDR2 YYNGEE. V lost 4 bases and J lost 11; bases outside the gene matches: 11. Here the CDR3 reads CASSPLTGGAEAFF. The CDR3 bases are TGTGCCAGCAGCCCCTTGACAGGGGGCGCGGAGGCTTTCTTT.

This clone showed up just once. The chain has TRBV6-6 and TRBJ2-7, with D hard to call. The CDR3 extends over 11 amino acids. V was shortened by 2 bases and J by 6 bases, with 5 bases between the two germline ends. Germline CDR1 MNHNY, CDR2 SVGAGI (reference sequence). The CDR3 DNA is TGTGCCAGCAGTTACCTCCGCGAGCAGTACTTC. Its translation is CASSYLREQYF.

This chain's CDR3 is CASSVEVAGGEQYF. DNA of the CDR3: TGTGCCAGCAGCGTAGAGGTAGCGGGAGGCGAGCAGTACTTC. V and J are TRBV9 and TRBJ2-7; TRBD2 matches 10 bases. The V segment lost 0 bases and the J segment 6 bases; nucleotides outside the gene matches: 3. Germline V gene sequence: CDR1 SGDLS, CDR2 YYNGEE. The CDR3 totals 14 residues.

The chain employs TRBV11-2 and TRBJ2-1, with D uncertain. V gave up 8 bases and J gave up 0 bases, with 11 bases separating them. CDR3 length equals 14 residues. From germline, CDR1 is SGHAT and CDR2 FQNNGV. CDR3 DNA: TGTGCCAGCGGGATGGCAGCCTCCTACAATGAGCAGTTCTTC. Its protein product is CASGMAASYNEQFF.

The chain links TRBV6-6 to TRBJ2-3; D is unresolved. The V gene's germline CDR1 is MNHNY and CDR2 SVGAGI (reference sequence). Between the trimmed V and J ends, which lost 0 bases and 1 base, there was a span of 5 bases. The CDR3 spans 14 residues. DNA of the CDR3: TGTGCCAGCAGTTACTCTTCCCGCACAGATACGCAGTATTTT. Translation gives CASSYSSRTDTQYF.

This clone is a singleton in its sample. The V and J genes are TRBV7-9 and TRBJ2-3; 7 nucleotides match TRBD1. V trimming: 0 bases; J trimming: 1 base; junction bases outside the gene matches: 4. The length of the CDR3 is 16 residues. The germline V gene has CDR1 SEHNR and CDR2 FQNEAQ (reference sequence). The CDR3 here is CASSLAQGVGTDTQYF. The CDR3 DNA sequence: TGTGCCAGCAGCTTAGCTCAGGGGGTGGGCACAGATACGCAGTATTTT.

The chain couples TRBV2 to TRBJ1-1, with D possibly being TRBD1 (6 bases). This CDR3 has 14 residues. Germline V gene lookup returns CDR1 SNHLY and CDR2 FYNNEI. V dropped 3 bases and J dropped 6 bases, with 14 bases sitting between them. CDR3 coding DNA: TGTGCCAGCAGTGACGGGGGGCGCGGCGCTGAAGCTTTCTTT. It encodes CASSDGGRGAEAFF.

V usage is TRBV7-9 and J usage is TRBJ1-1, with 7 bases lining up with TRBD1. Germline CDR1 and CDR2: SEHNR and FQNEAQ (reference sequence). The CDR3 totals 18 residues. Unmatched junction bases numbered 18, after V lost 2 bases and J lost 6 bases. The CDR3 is CASSLKTRVAGQAAEAFF. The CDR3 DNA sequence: TGTGCCAGCAGCTTAAAAACGCGCGTGGCCGGACAGGCAGCTGAAGCTTTCTTT.

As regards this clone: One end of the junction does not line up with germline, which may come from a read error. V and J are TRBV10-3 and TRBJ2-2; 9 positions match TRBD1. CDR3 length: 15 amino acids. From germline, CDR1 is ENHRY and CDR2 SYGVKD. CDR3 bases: TGTGCCAGCAGTCCCGGGACAGGGTTTCCCGGGGAGCTGTTTTTT. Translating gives CASSPGTGFPGELFF.

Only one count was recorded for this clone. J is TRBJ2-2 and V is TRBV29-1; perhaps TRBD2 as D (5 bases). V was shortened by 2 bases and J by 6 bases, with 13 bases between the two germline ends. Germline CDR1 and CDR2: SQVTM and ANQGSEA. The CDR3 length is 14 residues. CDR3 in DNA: TGCAGCGTTGAAAGTCCAGCGGTGCCCGGGGAGCTGTTTTTT. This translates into CSVESPAVPGELFF.

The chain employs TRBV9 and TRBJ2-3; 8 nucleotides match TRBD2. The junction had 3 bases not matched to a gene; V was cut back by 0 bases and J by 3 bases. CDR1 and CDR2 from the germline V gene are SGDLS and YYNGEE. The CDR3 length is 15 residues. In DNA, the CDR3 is TGTGCCAGCAGCGTAGAGGGACTAGGGACAGATACGCAGTATTTT. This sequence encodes CASSVEGLGTDTQYF.

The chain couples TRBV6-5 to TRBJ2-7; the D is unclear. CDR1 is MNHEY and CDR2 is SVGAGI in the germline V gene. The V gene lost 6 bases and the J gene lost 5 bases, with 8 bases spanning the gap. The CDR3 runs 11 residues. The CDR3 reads CASRDANEQYF. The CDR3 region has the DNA TGTGCCAGCAGAGACGCAAACGAGCAGTACTTC.

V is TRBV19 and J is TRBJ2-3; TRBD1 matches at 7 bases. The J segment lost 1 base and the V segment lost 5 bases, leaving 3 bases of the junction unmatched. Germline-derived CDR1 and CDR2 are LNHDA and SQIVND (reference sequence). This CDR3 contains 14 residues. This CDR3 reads CASSSGQGTDTQYF. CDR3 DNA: TGTGCCAGTAGTTCTGGACAGGGCACAGATACGCAGTATTTT.

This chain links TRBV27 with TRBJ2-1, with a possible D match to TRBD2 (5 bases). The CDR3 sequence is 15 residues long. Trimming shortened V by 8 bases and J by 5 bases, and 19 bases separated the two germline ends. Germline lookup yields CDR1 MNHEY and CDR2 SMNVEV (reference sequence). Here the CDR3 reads CASRGMERINNEQFF. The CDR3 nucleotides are TGTGCCAGCCGGGGTATGGAGCGGATTAACAATGAGCAGTTCTTC.

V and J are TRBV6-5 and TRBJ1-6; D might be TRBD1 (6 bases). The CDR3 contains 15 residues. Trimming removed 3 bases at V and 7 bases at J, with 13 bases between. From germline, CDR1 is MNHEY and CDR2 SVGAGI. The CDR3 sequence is CASSYQGRGNSPLHF. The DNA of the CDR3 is TGTGCCAGCAGTTATCAGGGGAGGGGGAATTCACCCCTCCACTTT.

DNA for the CDR3: TGTGCCAGCAGCTTAGACCGGAACACTGAAGCTTTCTTT. Amino acids: CASSLDRNTEAFF. The chain carries TRBV11-2 and TRBJ1-1; D call uncertain. The CDR3 consists of 13 residues. The germline gives CDR1 SGHAT, CDR2 FQNNGV. The V end was cut by 0 bases, the J end by 1 base, with 3 bases between.

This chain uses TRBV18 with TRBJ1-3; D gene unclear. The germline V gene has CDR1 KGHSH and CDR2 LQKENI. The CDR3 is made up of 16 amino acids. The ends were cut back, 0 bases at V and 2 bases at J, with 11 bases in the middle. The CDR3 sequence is CASSPPQPHTGNTIYF. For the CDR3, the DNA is TGTGCCAGCTCACCACCGCAGCCCCATACTGGAAACACCATATATTTT.

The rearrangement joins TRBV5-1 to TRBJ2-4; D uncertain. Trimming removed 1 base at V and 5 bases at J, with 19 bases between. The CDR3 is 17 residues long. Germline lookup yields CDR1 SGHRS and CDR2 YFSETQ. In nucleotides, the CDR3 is TGCGCCAGCAGCTTGTTGTTTCCCGGGCGCCGGGAAAACATTCAGTACTTC. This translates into CASSLLFPGRRENIQYF.

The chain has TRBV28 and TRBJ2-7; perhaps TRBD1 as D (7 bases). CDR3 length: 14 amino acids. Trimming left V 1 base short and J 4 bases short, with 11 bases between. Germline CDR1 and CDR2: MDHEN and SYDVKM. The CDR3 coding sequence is TGTGCCAGCAGTTTATCACCAGGGGGGTACGAGCAGTACTTC. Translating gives CASSLSPGGYEQYF.

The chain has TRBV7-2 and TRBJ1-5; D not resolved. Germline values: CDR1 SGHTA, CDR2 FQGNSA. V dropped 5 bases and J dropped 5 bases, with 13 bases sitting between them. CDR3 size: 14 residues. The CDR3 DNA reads TGTGCCAGCAGCCCGGGAGGGATGGATCAGCCCCAGCATTTT. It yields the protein CASSPGGMDQPQHF.

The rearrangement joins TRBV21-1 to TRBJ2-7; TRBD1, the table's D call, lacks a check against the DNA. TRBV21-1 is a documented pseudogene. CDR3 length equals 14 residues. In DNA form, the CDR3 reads TGTGCCAGCAGGGGACAGGGGGCATACTACGAGCAGTACTTC. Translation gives CASRGQGAYYEQYF.